Listed here is a single T cell receptor beta chain. This specimen belongs to a study of blood T cell repertoires in COVID-19. Study in general: Donors in the United States, Italy and Spain gave samples during acute or convalescent COVID-19. Nucleic acid was either cDNA or gDNA, and it came from T cells, B-cell-depleted T cells, or PBMCs.

The CDR3 contains 14 residues. V lost 2 bases, J lost 5 bases, and 0 bases stayed unmatched. Germline V lookup: CDR1 ENHRY, CDR2 SYGVKD. It was during active infection that Seattle patients were enrolled and then longitudinally followed. Profiling relied on immunoSEQ multiplex PCR, and the TCRdb table lists in-frame clones only, not all of them. The table shows over 150,000 clones, with more than 75% occurring only once. The sequence was obtained from a woman in her 70s with COVID-19, enrolled during active disease. The V call is TRBV10-3, the J call TRBJ1-4; TRBD1 matches 9 bases. The specimen sequenced was peripheral blood. Written as DNA, the CDR3 is TGTGCCATCAGTGAGACAGGGGGCAATGAAAAACTGTTTTTT. Translating it yields CAISETGGNEKLFF.